Sequencing of this T cell receptor (beta chain) was carried out in a study of T cell responses to AZD1222 COVID-19 vaccine. Study conclusions and caveats: Recipients of AZD1222 seropositive at baseline numbered only five or six.

Sequenced by immunoSEQ multiplex PCR; TCRdb stores in-frame clones only, minus some. Among approximately 92,000 clones listed, about 85% were seen once. Trimming cost V 0 bases and J 4 bases; bases outside gene matches: 2. In germline, CDR1 is SGHAT, CDR2 FQNNGV. This CDR3 is 15 amino acids long. Comment on this clone: What it binds is unknown.

This sequence originates from an adult in good health. The rearrangement uses TRBV11-2 and TRBJ1-5; 8 nucleotides align to TRBD1. The sequences come from peripheral blood, collected on day 0 of AZD1222 vaccination. CDR3 DNA: TGTGCCAGCAGCTTAGAAGGGACAGGAAATCAGCCCCAGCATTTT. It encodes CASSLEGTGNQPQHF.